This paragraph reports one T cell receptor (beta chain). Its antigen is not identified. It was after roughly 11 days of culture that CD4+ T cells were isolated. Either the mRNA-1273 or the BNT162b2 vaccine was given to participants as two doses. Vaccinees lacked prior SARS-CoV-2 infection and tested negative for nucleocapsid antibodies. This specimen belongs to a study of vaccination effects on CD4 cells after COVID-19. About the research overall: It was a median of 72 days after the second dose that post-vaccine samples were obtained.

Clones were sequenced by immunoSEQ multiplex PCR, and TCRdb holds only the in-frame ones, with some missing. The sample includes 45,000 to 60,000 clones, around 70% seen only once; the top ten take 5.5% to 8%. The CDR3 has 13 amino acids. The V gene's germline CDR1 is LNHDA and CDR2 SQIVND (reference sequence). Trimming shortened V by 9 bases and J by 0 bases, and 9 bases separated the two germline ends. This chain uses TRBV19 with TRBJ1-5, with D possibly TRBD1 on 5 matching bases. This receptor was identified in a human donor who received a COVID-19 vaccine. The source was CD4+ T cells from PBMCs cultured without peptide, collected after COVID-19 vaccination. The CDR3 region is CASGTFSNQPQHF. CDR3 in DNA: TGTGCCAGCGGGACTTTTAGCAATCAGCCCCAGCATTTT.